Below, 20 T cell receptor beta chains from the same sample are listed, as sequenced in a study of regulatory and conventional T cells in RAG deficiency. The sorted conventional CD4+ T cells were CD25-low and CD127-high, with genomic DNA sequenced. Assay: immunoSEQ multiplex PCR; the TCRdb copy retains only in-frame clones and omits some. The repertoire holds 22,000 or so clones, with 90% to 95% as singletons. The sample was also linked to a second study, of regulatory T cells. Per that study: Primers: 52 TRBV forward and 13 TRBJ reverse.

Sequencing was done on a sample of CD4+ T cells sorted from blood. The origin of the receptors is a human donor in good health.

V usage is TRBV7-2 and J usage is TRBJ1-2, with unresolved D. The CDR3 has 14 amino acids. Trimming shortened V by 2 bases and J by 4 bases, and 11 bases separated the two germline ends. Per germline, CDR1 SGHTA and CDR2 FQGNSA. Here the CDR3 reads CASSLSDGFYGYTF. Here the CDR3 DNA reads TGTGCCAGCAGCTTAAGTGACGGTTTCTATGGCTACACCTTC.

In the case of this clone: Other DNA sequences from this sample encode an identical CDR3 as well. This chain joins TRBV5-1 and TRBJ2-7; D unresolved. The V gene's germline CDR1 is SGHRS and CDR2 YFSETQ. CDR3 length: 14 residues. The ends were cut back, 1 base at V and 7 bases at J, with 15 bases in the middle. CDR3 sequence (DNA): TGCGCCAGCAGCTTGTCGGACCCTGGCCTTGAGCAGTACTTC. It codes for CASSLSDPGLEQYF.

The chain employs TRBV7-6 and TRBJ2-2, with a tentative D call TRBD2 (6 bases). The germline V gene has CDR1 SGHVS and CDR2 FNYEAQ. The CDR3 totals 16 residues. V gave up 1 base and J gave up 3 bases, with 12 bases separating them. In DNA, the CDR3 is TGTGCCAGCAGCTTAGAAAGCGGGCAGTACACCGGGGAGCTGTTTTTT. Amino acids: CASSLESGQYTGELFF.

The chain joins TRBV19 to TRBJ1-5; D might be TRBD1 (5 bases). CDR3 length: 15 amino acids. Germline V gene data show CDR1 as LNHDA and CDR2 as SQIVND (reference sequence). The V gene lost 7 bases and the J gene lost 3 bases, with 16 bases spanning the gap. For the CDR3, the DNA is TGTGCCAGTACCCCCGGGGCGCTTTCCAATCAGCCCCAGCATTTT. Translating gives CASTPGALSNQPQHF.

V and J are TRBV6-5 and TRBJ1-5; D call uncertain. The CDR3 is 14 amino acids. V shed 5 bases and J shed 0 bases, with 8 bases lying between them. Germline V gives CDR1 MNHEY, CDR2 SVGAGI. DNA of the CDR3: TGTGCCAGCAGTCGTAGGGATAGCAATCAGCCCCAGCATTTT. As protein: CASSRRDSNQPQHF.

The chain employs TRBV19 and TRBJ2-1, with TRBD2 matching 10 bases. Per the germline V gene, CDR1 is LNHDA and CDR2 is SQIVND (reference sequence). With V trimmed by 6 bases and J by 7 bases, 9 bases remained unmatched. The CDR3 length is 15 residues. The CDR3 here is CASSISGRAWNEQFF. The CDR3 DNA is TGTGCCAGTAGCATCAGCGGGAGGGCCTGGAATGAGCAGTTCTTC.

J is TRBJ1-1 and V is TRBV9; the match to TRBD1 covers 9 bases. Trimming cost V 0 bases and J 3 bases; bases outside gene matches: 9. Germline V gene lookup returns CDR1 SGDLS and CDR2 YYNGEE. The CDR3 has 17 residues. CDR3 sequence: CASSVDVGQGLDTEAFF. CDR3 DNA sequence: TGTGCCAGCAGCGTAGATGTGGGACAGGGATTGGACACTGAAGCTTTCTTT.

The chain recombines TRBV29-1 with TRBJ1-1; possibly TRBD1 for D (6 bases). The CDR3 extends over 15 amino acids. With 1 base removed from V and 0 bases from J, the gap between germline ends came to 12 bases. CDR1 SQVTM and CDR2 ANQGSEA come from the germline V gene. The CDR3 DNA is TGCAGCGTTGAAGGCGGACAGACAATGAACACTGAAGCTTTCTTT. Translating it yields CSVEGGQTMNTEAFF.

This chain uses TRBV7-9 with TRBJ2-7, with no clear D. V lost 1 base and J 4 bases, leaving 20 bases between the germline ends. Germline assignment: CDR1 SEHNR and CDR2 FQNEAQ (reference sequence). This CDR3 has 17 amino acids. The CDR3 protein is CASSLGARAHISYEQYF. CDR3 bases: TGTGCCAGCAGCTTAGGGGCACGTGCCCATATATCTTACGAGCAGTACTTC.

With respect to this clone: The same CDR3 arises from other DNA sequences in this sample as well. The V gene is TRBV19, the J gene TRBJ2-3; tentative D call: TRBD1 (6 bases). The CDR3 runs 15 residues. Between the trimmed V and J ends, which lost 3 bases and 1 base, there was a span of 11 bases. The germline V gene encodes CDR1 LNHDA and CDR2 SQIVND (reference sequence). CDR3 protein: CASSMGAPGTDTQYF. The CDR3 DNA reads TGTGCCAGTAGTATGGGGGCCCCCGGCACAGATACGCAGTATTTT.

The V call is TRBV27, the J call TRBJ2-7; TRBD1 aligns across 7 bases. The CDR3 length is 14 residues. Trimming removed 6 bases from V and 7 bases from J; junction bases left unmatched: 12. Germline V gives CDR1 MNHEY, CDR2 SMNVEV (reference sequence). The CDR3 spells CASSPGQSSWEQYF. As DNA, the CDR3 is TGTGCCAGCAGCCCGGGACAGTCGAGTTGGGAGCAGTACTTC.

This chain connects TRBV19 to TRBJ2-5, with 8 bases lining up with TRBD1. Germline V CDR1 and CDR2: LNHDA, SQIVND (reference sequence). Trimming took 5 bases from V and 4 from J; bases not matched to a gene: 15. The CDR3 has 17 amino acids. Here the CDR3 reads CASSPEKKRQGRETQYF. The CDR3 bases are TGTGCCAGTAGTCCCGAGAAAAAACGACAGGGGAGAGAGACCCAGTACTTC.

The chain has TRBV5-1 and TRBJ2-1, with 10 positions matching TRBD1. The CDR3 length is 15 residues. Germline CDR1 SGHRS, CDR2 YFSETQ. After removal of 1 base from V and 5 bases from J, the junction contained 3 bases not matched to a gene. DNA of the CDR3: TGCGCCAGCAGCTTGCGAGGGACAGGGGACAATGAGCAGTTCTTC. It is translated as CASSLRGTGDNEQFF.

V usage is TRBV18 and J usage is TRBJ1-2; TRBD1 aligns across 8 bases. Germline-derived CDR1 and CDR2 are KGHSH and LQKENI. The J segment lost 4 bases and the V segment lost 3 bases, leaving 4 bases of the junction unmatched. The CDR3 covers 14 residues. The CDR3 DNA sequence: TGTGCCAGCTCACCTTTCGGACAGGGCTATGGCTACACCTTC. This sequence encodes CASSPFGQGYGYTF.

The rearrangement links TRBV11-2 to TRBJ1-1, with TRBD1 identical over 8 bases. Germline lookup yields CDR1 SGHAT and CDR2 FQNNGV. J was trimmed by 5 bases and V by 5 bases; bases with no gene match: 4. CDR3 length: 13 amino acids. As DNA, the CDR3 is TGTGCCAGCAGCCAGGGGGCAGGAACTGAAGCTTTCTTT. It translates to CASSQGAGTEAFF.

This chain links TRBV6-5 with TRBJ1-2, with D possibly TRBD1 on 5 matching bases. This CDR3 region has 13 residues. V lost 6 bases and J lost 4, with 12 bases in between. The germline CDR1 and CDR2 sequences are MNHEY and SVGAGI. CDR3 loop: CASSRRDGYGYTF. DNA of the CDR3: TGTGCCAGCAGCCGCCGGGACGGCTATGGCTACACCTTC.

The rearrangement links TRBV15 to TRBJ2-1, with TRBD1 as a possible D gene (6 bases). The CDR3 length is 15 residues. Per germline, CDR1 LNHNV and CDR2 YYDKDF (reference sequence). The ends were cut back, 0 bases at V and 2 bases at J, with 8 bases in the middle. CDR3 bases: TGTGCCACCAGCAGAGAACAGGGTCCCTACAATGAGCAGTTCTTC. Amino acid sequence: CATSREQGPYNEQFF. The complete variable domain, with remaining parts taken from reference TRBV15 and TRBJ2-1, reads DAMVIQNPRYQVTQFGKPVTLSCSQTLNHNVMYWYQQKSSQAPKLLFHYYDKDFNNEADTPDNFQSRRPNTSFCFLDIRSPGLGDTAMYLCATSREQGPYNEQFFGPGTRLTVL.

This clone was detected a few times. The chain is built from TRBV7-2 and TRBJ1-2, with D unclear. V was shortened by 3 bases and J by 10 bases, with 18 bases between the two germline ends. The CDR3 spans 14 residues. From germline, CDR1 is SGHTA and CDR2 FQGNSA. The CDR3 sequence is CASSFIGVPSDYTF. The CDR3 nucleotides read TGTGCCAGCAGCTTTATCGGGGTGCCTTCCGACTACACCTTC.

The V and J genes are TRBV6-1 and TRBJ1-4; TRBD1 aligns across 7 bases. V was pared by 7 bases and J by 6 bases, with 8 bases of the junction left unmatched. Looked up from germline, CDR1 is MNHNS and CDR2 is SASEGT. The length of the CDR3 is 14 residues. CDR3 sequence reads: CASTVTGTHEKLFF. Written as DNA, the CDR3 is TGTGCCAGCACTGTGACAGGGACGCATGAAAAACTGTTTTTT.

The chain recombines TRBV10-1 with TRBJ2-2; 7 positions agree with TRBD2. Germline CDR1 and CDR2: WNHNN and SYGVQD (reference sequence). There are 14 residues in the CDR3. J lost 6 bases, V lost 0 bases, and 1 base had no gene match. This CDR3 reads CASSESAGAGELFF. CDR3 nucleotide sequence: TGCGCCAGCAGTGAGTCCGCGGGGGCCGGGGAGCTGTTTTTT.